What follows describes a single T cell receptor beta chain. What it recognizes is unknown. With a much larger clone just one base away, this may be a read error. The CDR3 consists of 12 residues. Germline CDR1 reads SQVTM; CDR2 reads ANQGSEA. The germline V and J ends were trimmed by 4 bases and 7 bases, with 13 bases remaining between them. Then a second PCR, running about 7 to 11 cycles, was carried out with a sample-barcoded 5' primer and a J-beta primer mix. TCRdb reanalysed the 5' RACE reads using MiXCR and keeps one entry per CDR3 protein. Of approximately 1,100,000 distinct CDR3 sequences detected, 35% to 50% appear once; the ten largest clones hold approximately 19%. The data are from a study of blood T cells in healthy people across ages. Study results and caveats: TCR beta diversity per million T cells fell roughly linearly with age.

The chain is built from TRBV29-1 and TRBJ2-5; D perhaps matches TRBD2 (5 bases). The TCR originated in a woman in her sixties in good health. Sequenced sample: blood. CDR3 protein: CSVAPYGGTQYF. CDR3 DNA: TGCAGCGTTGCCCCCTACGGAGGGACCCAGTACTTC.